The text below deals with one T cell receptor beta chain. Its antigen is as yet unknown. The junction does not match germline at one end; this may be a read error. The sample comes from a study of T-cell memory formation after mild COVID-19. General observations from the study: The CD4+ clones that contracted clustered mainly within CM and EM, and the CD8+ clones concentrated in EMRA.

Amplification by 5'RACE using constant-segment primers produced TCR alpha and TCR beta cDNA libraries that carried sample barcodes and UMIs. TCRdb independently ran MiXCR on the 5' RACE reads; one entry per CDR3 protein. There are more than 350,000 distinct CDR3 sequences in the sample; 15% to 20% occur only once, and about 22% lies in the top ten. The V gene's germline CDR1 is SGHDT and CDR2 YYEEEE. The CDR3 covers 11 residues. This clonotype was sampled from a man aged 18 to 30 who had mild COVID-19 (a few samples of this study predate the infection). Cell type and time point are not known. Sequenced sample: PBMCs or a T cell subset sorted from them (not recorded which). V gene TRBV5-6 combines with J gene TRBJ1-2; weak D call: TRBD1 (6 bases). The CDR3 DNA reads as TGTGCCAGCAGCGCGGGGGGCCTGGCGAAATTC. It encodes CASSAGGLAKF.